This TCR beta chain was profiled in a study of ipilimumab plus nivolumab after autologous stem cell transplantation. In the study overall: The myeloma group: high-risk transplant-naive, or relapse within 3 years after first autologous transplant.

Patients received nivolumab 3 mg/kg at weeks 1, 4, 7, 10, then fortnightly to week 26. Profiling relied on immunoSEQ multiplex PCR, and the TCRdb table lists in-frame clones only, not all of them. This table has about 43,000 clones, approximately 91% appearing once. The germline V gene encodes CDR1 GTSNPN and CDR2 SVGIG (reference sequence). V was trimmed by 0 bases and J by 8 bases, leaving 8 bases between them. CDR3 length: 13 amino acids. V usage is TRBV30 and J usage is TRBJ1-6; D is unclear. Sequences were derived from PBMCs, sampled in a trial of ipilimumab plus nivolumab as post-transplant consolidation. The clonotype was recovered from a male donor with multiple myeloma. The CDR3 coding sequence is TGTGCCTGGAGTGTACTCGGAGATTCACCCCTCCACTTT. This translates into CAWSVLGDSPLHF.